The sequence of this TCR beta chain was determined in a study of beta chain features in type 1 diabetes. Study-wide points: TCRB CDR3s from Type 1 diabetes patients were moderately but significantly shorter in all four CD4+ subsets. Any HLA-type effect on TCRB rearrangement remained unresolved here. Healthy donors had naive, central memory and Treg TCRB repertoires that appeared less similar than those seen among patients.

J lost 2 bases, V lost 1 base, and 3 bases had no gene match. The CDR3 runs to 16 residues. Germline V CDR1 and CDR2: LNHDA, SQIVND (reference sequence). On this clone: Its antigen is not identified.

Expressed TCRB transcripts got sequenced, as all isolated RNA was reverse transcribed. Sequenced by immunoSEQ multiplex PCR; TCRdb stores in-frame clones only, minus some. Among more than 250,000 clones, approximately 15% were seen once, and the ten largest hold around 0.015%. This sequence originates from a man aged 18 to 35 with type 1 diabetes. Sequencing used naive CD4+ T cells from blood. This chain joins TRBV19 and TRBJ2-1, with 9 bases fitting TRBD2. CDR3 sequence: CASSIGSGRTYNEQFF. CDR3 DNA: TGTGCCAGTAGTATAGGTAGCGGGAGAACCTACAATGAGCAGTTCTTC.